This is a list of T cell receptor beta chains from one sample in a study of Graves' ophthalmopathy and Graves' hyperthyroidism. TCRdb reprocessed the multiplex PCR reads with MiXCR, giving one entry per CDR3 protein. The repertoire holds some 1.1 million distinct CDR3 sequences, less than 45% seen once, with approximately 10% in the top ten. Specimen: peripheral blood or thyroid tissue (not recorded which). The receptor set was obtained from an adult man with Graves' hyperthyroidism. CDR3s include the opening cysteine and the closing phenylalanine or tryptophan. The order of the fields is J gene, V gene, clone size, D gene, CDR3 DNA, CDR3 protein. D genes are given only for firm matches. Rows give clone size only sometimes, using once, few, many, or a class for an expanded clone.

TRBJ1-2 TRBV29-1 . . TGCAGCTCGTCGGACACCGCCTTCGACGGCTACACCTTC CSSSDTAFDGYTF
TRBJ2-7 TRBV5-1 many . TGCGCCAGCAAAATAGGGGGGCGAAGCGAGCAGTACTTC CASKIGGRSEQYF
TRBJ1-3 TRBV20-1 . TRBD1 TGCAGTGCTAGAGATCAGGGGGGGGACAGGGTATACTCTGGAAACACCATATATTTT CSARDQGGDRVYSGNTIYF
TRBJ1-6 TRBV29-1 . TRBD1 TGCAGCGTTGAATTGATGACAGGGGGTAATTCACCCCTCCACTTT CSVELMTGGNSPLHF
TRBJ1-1 TRBV6-6 few . TGTGCCAGCAAAGCAGGATCGAACACTGAAGCTTTCTTT CASKAGSNTEAFF
TRBJ1-5 TRBV2 many . TGTGCCAGCAGAGACAGCAGGAATAGCAATCAGCCCCAGCATTTT CASRDSRNSNQPQHF
TRBJ2-3 TRBV19 . . TGTGCCAGTAGTGTCACTTCTAGCACAGATACGCAGTATTTT CASSVTSSTDTQYF
TRBJ1-5 TRBV25-1 . . TGTGCCAGCAGTGACCCTAAATCGGGACCTGGTAACAATCAGCCCCAGCATTTT CASSDPKSGPGNNQPQHF
TRBJ1-2 TRBV7-2 . TRBD1 TGTGCCAGCAGCTTAGGGGGCCAGGGGGCTGGAAACACCTTC CASSLGGQGAGNTF
TRBJ2-6 TRBV7-3 many . TGTGCCAGCAGCTTAGCCAGGCGTTCCGGGGCCAACGTCCTGACTTTC CASSLARRSGANVLTF
TRBJ1-3 TRBV6-6 few . TGTGCCAGCAGGCGCCCCTTTGAGGTTGTAAGCTCTGGAAACACCATATATTTT CASRRPFEVVSSGNTIYF
TRBJ2-7 TRBV7-2 many . TGTGCCAGCAGCCTACCGGGGACAAACTACGAGCAGTACTTC CASSLPGTNYEQYF
TRBJ2-5 TRBV12-3/TRBV12-4 . TRBD2 TGTGCCAGCAGTCGAATCCCACCGGGACTAGCGGGGGCAGAGACCCAGTACTTC CASSRIPPGLAGAETQYF
TRBJ1-5 TRBV7-8 . . TGTGCCAGCAGCTTAGCCGCCCCAGGACAGCCCCAGCATTTT CASSLAAPGQPQHF
TRBJ2-5 TRBV5-1 . . TGCGCCAGCTGCCCCACGCGCCAAGAGACCCAGTACTTC CASCPTRQETQYF
TRBJ1-5 TRBV15 . . TGTGCCACCAGCAGAGTTACCCAGACCCAGCATTTT CATSRVTQTQHF
TRBJ1-5 TRBV10-3 once TRBD1 TGTGCCACCGGGACAGATACACATAAGCCCCAGCATTTT CATGTDTHKPQHF
TRBJ1-2 TRBV12-3/TRBV12-4 few TRBD1 TGTGCCAGCAGTTCGCCGGACAGGGCCGCCTTC CASSSPDRAAF
TRBJ2-7 TRBV7-2 many . TGTGCCAGCAGCTTCGTCGTCAGGAGCTCCTACGAGCAGTACTTC CASSFVVRSSYEQYF
TRBJ1-6 TRBV20-1 . TRBD1 TGCAGTGCTAGAGACCCTCAAGTATTTACAGGGGGCATCCATAATTCACCCCTCCACTTT CSARDPQVFTGGIHNSPLHF
TRBJ1-5 TRBV7-8 many . TGTGCCAGCAGCCCACATTTCGATCAGCCCCAGCATTTT CASSPHFDQPQHF
TRBJ1-2 TRBV27 . TRBD1 TGTGCCAAGACCCCCTGGGACAGGCTTCCATCTAGCTATGGCTACACCTTC CAKTPWDRLPSSYGYTF
TRBJ2-2 TRBV20-1 . . TGCAGTGCTAGCGGGGCTGGAAACACCGGGGAGCTGTTTTTT CSASGAGNTGELFF
TRBJ2-7 TRBV4-2 . . TGTGCCAGCAGCCAAGTGGGGCAGGGAGAGCAGTACTTC CASSQVGQGEQYF
TRBJ2-5 TRBV6-6 many . TGTGCCAGCAGTAACCCCGGGTACCAAGAGACCCAGTACTTC CASSNPGYQETQYF
TRBJ2-2 TRBV2 . . TGTGCCAGCAGTGAAGGGGTAGCGAACACCGGGGAGCTGTTTTTT CASSEGVANTGELFF
TRBJ1-5 TRBV7-9 . . TGTGCCAGCAGCTTATATGTGGATCAGCCCCAGCATTTT CASSLYVDQPQHF
TRBJ1-6 TRBV7-2 many TRBD1 TGTGCCAGCAGTTTACGTGGGACAGGATCTTCACCCCTCCACTTT CASSLRGTGSSPLHF
TRBJ1-2 TRBV7-2 . . TGTGCCAGCACCCCATGGTCCGGGACATCGAACTATGGCTACACCTTC CASTPWSGTSNYGYTF
TRBJ1-1 TRBV5-5 few TRBD1 TGTGCCAGCAGCCGGGACAGGGGGTGGACTGAAGCTTTCTTT CASSRDRGWTEAFF
TRBJ1-4 TRBV10-3 many . TGTGCCATCAGTGACTCGGGTGGTTCTAATGAAAAACTGTTTTTT CAISDSGGSNEKLFF
TRBJ2-7 TRBV10-2 many . TGCGCCAGTCTTTACTATAACTCACCTAGGGAGCAGTACTTC CASLYYNSPREQYF
TRBJ1-5 TRBV7-9 . . TGTGCCAGCAGCTGGGGGCGAGACAATCAGCCCCAGCATTTT CASSWGRDNQPQHF
TRBJ2-2 TRBV20-1 many . TGCAGTGCTAGACAAGGGGGGGCCAAGTTTACCGGGGAGCTGTTTTTT CSARQGGAKFTGELFF
TRBJ2-5 TRBV7-9 . TRBD2 TGTGCCAGCAGCCATCACACTAGCGGCCAAGAGACCCAGTACTTC CASSHHTSGQETQYF
TRBJ2-2 TRBV12-3/TRBV12-4 . TRBD2 TGTGCCAGCAGTTACGCACTAGCGGGAGTAGGTCCTACCGAGGAGCTGTTTTTT CASSYALAGVGPTEELFF
TRBJ1-2 TRBV7-9 few . TGTGCCAGCAGTGAAGGGGTGGGGTTGAGTGGCTACACCTTC CASSEGVGLSGYTF
TRBJ2-5 TRBV5-6 few . TGTGCCAGCAGCTTTTTTGATGTACGACAAGAGACCCAGTACTTC CASSFFDVRQETQYF
TRBJ1-5 TRBV19 . . TGTGTCAGTAGGGTTGCCAATTTGGGTAGCAATCAGCCCCAGCATTTT CVSRVANLGSNQPQHF
TRBJ1-2 TRBV20-1 . TRBD1 TGCAGTGCTAGAAAACCGGGACAGGGTTTTTCGGCTAACTATGGCTACACCTTC CSARKPGQGFSANYGYTF
TRBJ2-7 TRBV7-2 . . TGTGCCAGCAGACCCCAATGGGACGGAAAGACCACCTACGAGCAGTACTTC CASRPQWDGKTTYEQYF
TRBJ2-2 TRBV6-1 few . TGTGCCAGCAGTTACTCGATTCCCCGGACCCAAGACACCGGGGAGCTGTTTTTT CASSYSIPRTQDTGELFF
TRBJ2-5 TRBV14 many . TGTGCCAGCAGCCCGAGGTGGAACGGGGCCCAGTACTTC CASSPRWNGAQYF